The T cell receptor beta chain under discussion was sequenced for a study of T cell changes during pregnancy in multiple sclerosis. This CDR3 spans 13 amino acids. Trimming pared 7 bases from V and 9 bases from J, leaving 17 bases between. Germline values: CDR1 SGHRS, CDR2 YFSETQ. Profiled with immunoSEQ multiplex PCR; TCRdb holds only in-frame clones, not every one. This table holds about 80,000 clones, about 92% found once. The sequences come from peripheral blood, collected before pregnancy. The genes are TRBV5-1 and TRBJ2-1; unclear D gene. This TCR was sampled from a female donor with multiple sclerosis, enrolled in a pregnancy study. CDR3: CASCDFARSEQFF. The CDR3 DNA is TGCGCCAGCTGCGACTTCGCACGAAGTGAGCAGTTCTTC.